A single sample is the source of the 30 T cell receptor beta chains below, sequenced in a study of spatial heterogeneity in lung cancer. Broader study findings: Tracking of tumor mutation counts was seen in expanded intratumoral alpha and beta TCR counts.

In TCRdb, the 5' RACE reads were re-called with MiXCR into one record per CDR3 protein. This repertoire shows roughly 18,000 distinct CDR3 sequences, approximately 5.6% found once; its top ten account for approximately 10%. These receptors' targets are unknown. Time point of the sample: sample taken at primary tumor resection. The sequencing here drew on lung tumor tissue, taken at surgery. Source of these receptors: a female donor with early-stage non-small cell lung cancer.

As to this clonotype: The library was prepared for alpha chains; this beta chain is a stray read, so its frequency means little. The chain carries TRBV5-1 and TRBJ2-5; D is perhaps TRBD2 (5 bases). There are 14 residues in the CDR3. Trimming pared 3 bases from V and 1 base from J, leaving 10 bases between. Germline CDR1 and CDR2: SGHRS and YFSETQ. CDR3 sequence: CASSSGNSQETQYF. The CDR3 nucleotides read TGCGCCAGCAGCTCCGGGAATTCCCAAGAGACCCAGTACTTC.

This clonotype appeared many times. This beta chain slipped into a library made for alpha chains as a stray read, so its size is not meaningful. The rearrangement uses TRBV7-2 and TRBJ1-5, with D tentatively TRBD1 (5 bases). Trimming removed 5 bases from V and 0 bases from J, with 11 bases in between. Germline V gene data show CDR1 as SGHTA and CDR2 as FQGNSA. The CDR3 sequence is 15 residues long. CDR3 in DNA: TGTGCCAGCAGCCGGCAGGGAACTAGCAATCAGCCCCAGCATTTT. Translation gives CASSRQGTSNQPQHF.

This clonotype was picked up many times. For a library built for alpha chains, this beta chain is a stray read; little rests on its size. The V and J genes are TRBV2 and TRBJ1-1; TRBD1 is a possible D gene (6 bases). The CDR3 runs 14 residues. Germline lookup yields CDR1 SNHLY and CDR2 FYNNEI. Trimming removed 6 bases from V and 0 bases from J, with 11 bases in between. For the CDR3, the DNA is TGTGCCAGCAGGGCCAGGGGAGTGAACACTGAAGCTTTCTTT. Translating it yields CASRARGVNTEAFF.

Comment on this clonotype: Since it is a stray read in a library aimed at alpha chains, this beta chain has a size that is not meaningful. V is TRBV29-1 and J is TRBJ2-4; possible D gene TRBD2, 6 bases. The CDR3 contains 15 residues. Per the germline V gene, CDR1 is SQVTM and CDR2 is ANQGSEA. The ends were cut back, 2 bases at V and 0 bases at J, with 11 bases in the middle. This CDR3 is CSVETGVTAKNIQYF. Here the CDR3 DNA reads TGCAGCGTTGAAACGGGGGTCACAGCCAAAAACATTCAGTACTTC.

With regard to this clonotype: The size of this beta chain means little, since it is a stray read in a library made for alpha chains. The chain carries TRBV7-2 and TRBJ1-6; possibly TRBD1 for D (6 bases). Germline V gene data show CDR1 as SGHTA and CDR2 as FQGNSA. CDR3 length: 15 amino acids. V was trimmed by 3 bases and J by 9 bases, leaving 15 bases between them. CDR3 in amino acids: CASSFQGQGLSPLHF. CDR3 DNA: TGTGCCAGCAGCTTCCAGGGTCAGGGGCTTTCACCCCTCCACTTT.

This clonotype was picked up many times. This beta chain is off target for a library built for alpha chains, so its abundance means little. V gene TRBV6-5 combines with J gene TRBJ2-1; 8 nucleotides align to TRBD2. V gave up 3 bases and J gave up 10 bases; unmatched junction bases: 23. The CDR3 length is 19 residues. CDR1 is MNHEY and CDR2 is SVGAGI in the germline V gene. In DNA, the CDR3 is TGTGCCAGCAGTTATCTTCCCTCGATAGGTGGGACTAGAGTGTACGAGCAGTTCTTC. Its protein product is CASSYLPSIGGTRVYEQFF.

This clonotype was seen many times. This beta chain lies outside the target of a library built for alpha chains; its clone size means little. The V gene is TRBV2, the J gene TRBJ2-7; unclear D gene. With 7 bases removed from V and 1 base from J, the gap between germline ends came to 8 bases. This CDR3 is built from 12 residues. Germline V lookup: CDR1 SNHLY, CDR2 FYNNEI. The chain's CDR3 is CASTLESYEQYF. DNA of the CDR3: TGTGCCAGCACCTTAGAATCCTACGAGCAGTACTTC.

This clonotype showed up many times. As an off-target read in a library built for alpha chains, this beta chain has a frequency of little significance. This CDR3 reads CASSYSGQVDEQYF. The CDR3 DNA follows: TGTGCCAGCAGTTACTCGGGACAGGTGGACGAGCAGTACTTC. The chain couples TRBV6-2 or TRBV6-3 to TRBJ2-7; the match to TRBD1 covers 8 bases. This CDR3 contains 14 residues. Germline CDR1 is MNHEY and CDR2 is SVGEGT. V lost 0 bases, J lost 5 bases, and 3 bases stayed unmatched.

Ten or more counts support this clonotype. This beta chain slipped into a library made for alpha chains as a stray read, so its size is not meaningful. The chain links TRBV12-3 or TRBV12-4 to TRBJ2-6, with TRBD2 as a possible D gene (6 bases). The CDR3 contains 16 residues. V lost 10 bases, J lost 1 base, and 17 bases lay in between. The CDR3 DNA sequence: TGTGCCACACAAGTCACGGGGGTTTCTGGGGCCAACGTCCTGACTTTC. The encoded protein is CATQVTGVSGANVLTF.

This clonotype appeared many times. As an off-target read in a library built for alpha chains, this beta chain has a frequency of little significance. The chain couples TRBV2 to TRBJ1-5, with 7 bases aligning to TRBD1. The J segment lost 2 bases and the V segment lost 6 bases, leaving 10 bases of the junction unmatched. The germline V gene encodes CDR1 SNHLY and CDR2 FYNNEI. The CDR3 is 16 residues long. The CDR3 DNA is TGTGCCAGCAGGGAGGACAGGTTGGTTGGCAATCAGCCCCAGCATTTT. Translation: CASREDRLVGNQPQHF. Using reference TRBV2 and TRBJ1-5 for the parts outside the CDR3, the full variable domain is EPEVTQTPSHQVTQMGQEVILRCVPISNHLYFYWYRQILGQKVEFLVSFYNNEISEKSEIFDDQFSVERPDGSNFTLKIRSTKLEDSAMYFCASREDRLVGNQPQHFGDGTRLSIL.

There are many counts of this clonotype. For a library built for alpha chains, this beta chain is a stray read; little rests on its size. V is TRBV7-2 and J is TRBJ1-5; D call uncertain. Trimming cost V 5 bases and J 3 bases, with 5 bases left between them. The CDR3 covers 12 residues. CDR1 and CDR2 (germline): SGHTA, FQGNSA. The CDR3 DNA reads TGTGCCAGCAGCCCCAACAATCAGCCCCAGCATTTT. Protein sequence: CASSPNNQPQHF.

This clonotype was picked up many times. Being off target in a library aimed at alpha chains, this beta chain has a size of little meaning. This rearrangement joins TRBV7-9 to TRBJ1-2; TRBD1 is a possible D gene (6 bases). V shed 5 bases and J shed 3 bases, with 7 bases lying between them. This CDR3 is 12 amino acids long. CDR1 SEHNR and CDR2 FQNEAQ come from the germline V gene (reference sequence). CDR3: CASSQGYYGYTF. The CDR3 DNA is TGTGCCAGCAGCCAGGGGTACTATGGCTACACCTTC.

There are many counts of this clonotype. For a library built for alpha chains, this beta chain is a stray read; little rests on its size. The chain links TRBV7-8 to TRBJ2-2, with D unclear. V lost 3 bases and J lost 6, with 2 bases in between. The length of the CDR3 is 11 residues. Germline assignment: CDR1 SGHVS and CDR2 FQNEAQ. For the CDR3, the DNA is TGTGCCAGCAGCTTCCCCGGGGAGCTGTTTTTT. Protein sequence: CASSFPGELFF.

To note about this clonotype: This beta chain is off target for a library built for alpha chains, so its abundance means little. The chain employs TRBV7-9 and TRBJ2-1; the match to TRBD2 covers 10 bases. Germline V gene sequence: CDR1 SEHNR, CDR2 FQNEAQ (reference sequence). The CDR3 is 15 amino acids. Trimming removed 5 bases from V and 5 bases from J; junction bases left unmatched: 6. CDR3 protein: CASSGSGRSDNEQFF. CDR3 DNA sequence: TGTGCCAGCAGCGGTAGCGGGAGGTCAGACAATGAGCAGTTCTTC.

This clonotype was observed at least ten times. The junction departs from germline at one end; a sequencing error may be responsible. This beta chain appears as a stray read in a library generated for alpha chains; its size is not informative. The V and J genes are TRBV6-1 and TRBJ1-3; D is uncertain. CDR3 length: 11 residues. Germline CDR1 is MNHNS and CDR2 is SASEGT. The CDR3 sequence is CASSEDVNGHF. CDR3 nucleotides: TGTGCCAGCAGTGAAGACGTTAACGGGCATTTT.

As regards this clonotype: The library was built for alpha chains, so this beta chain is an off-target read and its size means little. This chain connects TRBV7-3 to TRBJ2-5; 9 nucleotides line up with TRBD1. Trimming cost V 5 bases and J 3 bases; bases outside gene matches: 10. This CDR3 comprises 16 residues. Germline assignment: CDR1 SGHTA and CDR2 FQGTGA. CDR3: CASSARDRDAEETQYF. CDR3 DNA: TGTGCCAGCAGCGCAAGGGACAGGGACGCCGAAGAGACCCAGTACTTC.

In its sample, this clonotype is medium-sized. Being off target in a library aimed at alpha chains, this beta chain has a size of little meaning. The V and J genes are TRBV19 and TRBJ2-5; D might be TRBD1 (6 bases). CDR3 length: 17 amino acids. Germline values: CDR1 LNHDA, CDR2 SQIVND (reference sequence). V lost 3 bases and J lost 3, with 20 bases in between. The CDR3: CASSMKAGRTAEETQYF. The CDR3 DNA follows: TGTGCCAGTAGTATGAAGGCCGGAAGGACAGCAGAAGAGACCCAGTACTTC.

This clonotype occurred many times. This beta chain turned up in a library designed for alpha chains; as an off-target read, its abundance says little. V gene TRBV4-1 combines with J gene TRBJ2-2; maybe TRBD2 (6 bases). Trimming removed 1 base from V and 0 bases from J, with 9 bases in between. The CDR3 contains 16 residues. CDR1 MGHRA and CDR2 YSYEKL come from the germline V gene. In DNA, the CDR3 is TGCGCCAGCAGCCAAGGGAGGGGAGCGAACACCGGGGAGCTGTTTTTT. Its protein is CASSQGRGANTGELFF.

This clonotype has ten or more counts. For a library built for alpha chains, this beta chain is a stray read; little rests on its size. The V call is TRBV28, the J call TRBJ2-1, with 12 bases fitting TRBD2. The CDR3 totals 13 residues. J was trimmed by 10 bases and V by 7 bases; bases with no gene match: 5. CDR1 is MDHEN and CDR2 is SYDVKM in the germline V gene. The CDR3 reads CASTGLAGREQFF. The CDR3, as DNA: TGTGCCAGCACGGGACTAGCGGGCCGCGAGCAGTTCTTC.

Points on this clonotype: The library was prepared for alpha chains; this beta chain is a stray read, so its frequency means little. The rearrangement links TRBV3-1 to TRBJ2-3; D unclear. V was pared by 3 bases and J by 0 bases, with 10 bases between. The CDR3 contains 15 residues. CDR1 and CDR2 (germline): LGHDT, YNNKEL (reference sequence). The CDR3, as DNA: TGTGCCAGCAGCCAGGCTTACCTAAGCACAGATACGCAGTATTTT. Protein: CASSQAYLSTDTQYF.

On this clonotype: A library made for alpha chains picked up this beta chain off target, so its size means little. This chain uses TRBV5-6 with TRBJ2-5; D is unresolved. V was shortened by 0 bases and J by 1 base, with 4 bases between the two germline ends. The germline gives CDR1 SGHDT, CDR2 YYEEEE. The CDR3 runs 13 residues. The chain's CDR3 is CASSLGPQETQYF. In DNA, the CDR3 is TGTGCCAGCAGCTTGGGACCCCAAGAGACCCAGTACTTC.

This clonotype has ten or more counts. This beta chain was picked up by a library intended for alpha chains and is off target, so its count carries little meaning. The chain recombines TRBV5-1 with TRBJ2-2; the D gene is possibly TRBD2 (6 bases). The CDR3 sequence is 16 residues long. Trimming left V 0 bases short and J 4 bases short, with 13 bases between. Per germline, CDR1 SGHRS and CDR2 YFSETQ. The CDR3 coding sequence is TGCGCCAGCAGCTTGGGTGGCGGGATGGCCACCGGGGAGCTGTTTTTT. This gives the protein CASSLGGGMATGELFF.

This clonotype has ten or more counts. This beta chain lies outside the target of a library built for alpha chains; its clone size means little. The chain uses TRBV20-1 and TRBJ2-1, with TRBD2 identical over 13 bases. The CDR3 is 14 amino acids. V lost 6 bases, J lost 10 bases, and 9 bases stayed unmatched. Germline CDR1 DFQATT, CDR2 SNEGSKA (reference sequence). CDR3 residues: CSATRTSGGQEQFF. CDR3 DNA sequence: TGCAGTGCCACAAGGACTAGCGGGGGCCAGGAGCAGTTCTTC.

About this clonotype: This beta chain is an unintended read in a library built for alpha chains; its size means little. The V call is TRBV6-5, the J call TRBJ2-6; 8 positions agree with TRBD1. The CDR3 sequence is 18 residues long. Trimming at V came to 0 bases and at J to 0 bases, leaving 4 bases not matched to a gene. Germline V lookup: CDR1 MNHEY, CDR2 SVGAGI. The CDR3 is CASSYSGTGVSGANVLTF. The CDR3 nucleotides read TGTGCCAGCAGTTACTCCGGGACAGGAGTCTCTGGGGCCAACGTCCTGACTTTC.

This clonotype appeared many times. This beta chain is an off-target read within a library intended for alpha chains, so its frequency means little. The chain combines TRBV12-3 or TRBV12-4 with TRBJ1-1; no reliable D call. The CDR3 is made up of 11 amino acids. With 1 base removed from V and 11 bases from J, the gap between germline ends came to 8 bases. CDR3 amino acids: CASSLEGWAFF. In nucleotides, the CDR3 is TGTGCCAGCAGTTTAGAAGGGTGGGCTTTCTTT.

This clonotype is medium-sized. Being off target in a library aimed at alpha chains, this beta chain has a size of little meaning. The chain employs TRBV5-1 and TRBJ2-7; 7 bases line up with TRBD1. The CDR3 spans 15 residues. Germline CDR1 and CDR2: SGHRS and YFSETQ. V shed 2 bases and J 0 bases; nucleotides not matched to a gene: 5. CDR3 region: CASSFSGTASYEQYF. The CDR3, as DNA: TGCGCCAGCAGCTTTTCCGGGACAGCCTCCTACGAGCAGTACTTC.

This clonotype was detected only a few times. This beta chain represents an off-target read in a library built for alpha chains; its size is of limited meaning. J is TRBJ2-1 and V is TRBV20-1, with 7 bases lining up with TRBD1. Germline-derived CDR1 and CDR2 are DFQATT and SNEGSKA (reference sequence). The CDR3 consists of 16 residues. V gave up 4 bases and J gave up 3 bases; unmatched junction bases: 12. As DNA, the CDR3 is TGCAGTGCTATTAATGGCCTGGGACAGAACTACAATGAGCAGTTCTTC. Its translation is CSAINGLGQNYNEQFF.

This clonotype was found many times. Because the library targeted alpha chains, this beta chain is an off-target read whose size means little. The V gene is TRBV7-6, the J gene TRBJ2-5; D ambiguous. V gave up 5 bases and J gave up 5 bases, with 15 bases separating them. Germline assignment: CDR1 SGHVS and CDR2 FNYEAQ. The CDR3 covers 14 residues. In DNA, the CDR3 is TGTGCCAGCAGCGGAAACAGTGGACCGGAGACCCAGTACTTC. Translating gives CASSGNSGPETQYF.

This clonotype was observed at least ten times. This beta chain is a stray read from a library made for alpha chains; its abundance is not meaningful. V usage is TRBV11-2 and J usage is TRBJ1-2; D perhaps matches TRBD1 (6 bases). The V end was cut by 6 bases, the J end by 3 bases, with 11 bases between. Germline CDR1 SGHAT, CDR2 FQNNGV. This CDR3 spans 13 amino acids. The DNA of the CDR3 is TGTGCCAGCAGTACCACAGGGTACTATGGCTACACCTTC. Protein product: CASSTTGYYGYTF.

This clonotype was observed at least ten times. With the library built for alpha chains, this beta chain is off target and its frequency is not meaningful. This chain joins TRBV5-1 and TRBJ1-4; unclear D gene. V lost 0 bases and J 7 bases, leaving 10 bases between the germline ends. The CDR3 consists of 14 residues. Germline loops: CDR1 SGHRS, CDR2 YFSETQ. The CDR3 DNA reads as TGCGCCAGCAGCTTGGAGGACGCGAGTGAAAAACTGTTTTTT. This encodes CASSLEDASEKLFF.